This T cell receptor beta chain was documented in a study of cytomegalovirus exposure and HLA in healthy donors (TCRdb year 2017). For the study in its entirety: An earlier analysis of some 620 of the donors reported 276 Gb of sequence data and around 110 million unique TCR beta sequences obtained from about 200 million T cells. Roughly 300 gigabases of sequencing data and around 88 million unique TCR sequences made up an early release that covered nearly 650 HLA-typed donors. Among the approximately 420 genotyped donors, around 79% belonged to the genetic ancestry cluster associated with self-reported Caucasian donors. The study was designed to test whether signatures of past pathogen exposure could be identified by cataloging public T cell receptors. The study profiled the T cell repertoires of under 850 subjects by immunosequencing and related them to cytomegalovirus serostatus. In addition to the first cohort of roughly 700 subjects, a separate validation cohort of 130 or so different subjects was used. To predict cytomegalovirus infection status, the study combined high-throughput TCR immunosequencing, statistical association of individual TCRs with disease status, and machine learning. A later analysis re-analyzed previously published TCR beta repertoires from approximately 670 donors and added high-resolution HLA genotyping to study TCR occurrence patterns. Rather than using new phenotypic data, the later analysis identified candidate immune exposures from TCR beta sequences and from how often those sequences occurred across donors. To decide whether each TCR beta V gene segment behaved as functional or pseudogenic, an earlier analysis of 587 of the donors relied on high-throughput TCR beta sequencing. Donor age, sex, ethnicity and CMV serostatus were compiled alongside the repertoire data. A later genetic analysis took genome-wide SNP genotypes for about 55% of the roughly 670 donors and used that subset as a discovery cohort. All discovery cohort repertoires had been generated using a single sequencing platform. Class I and class II HLA loci were covered by the typing at four-digit resolution. Typing coverage varied by locus: 629-630 donors for A, B, C, DRB1 and DQB1; more than 500 for DQA1; about 570 for DPA1; approximately 470 for DPB1. Because of strong linkage in the cohort, five DR-DQ haplotypes were treated as single units for association and clustering. On average, around 240,000 unique TCR beta nucleotide sequences were sequenced per donor among 398 genotyped donors of the cohort, with 15% to 20% of those sequences being non-productive.

Reading from cysteine to phenylalanine, the CDR3 counts 16 amino acids. The entry retains the CDR3 DNA only, 48 bases that are in frame from base 1. The V and J ends are trimmed by 4 bases and 4 bases, leaving 20 bases between them. The germline V gene sets CDR1 to SGHRS and CDR2 to YFSETQ. The library was prepared using the immunoSEQ multiplex PCR assay. The multiplex PCR relied on a mix of 60 forward primers for TCR Vbeta segments and 13 reverse primers for TCR Jbeta segments. Amplification of the CDR3 region of rearranged TCR beta genes was performed with a multiplex PCR assay on genomic DNA. The Illumina HiSeq System was used to sequence the amplified TCR beta libraries as 87-base-pair reads. Concerning the study's data processing: Across the 640 or so repertoires, a later analysis counted approximately 83 million unique TCR beta chains, roughly 11 million of which were shared by at least two donors. A nearest-neighbor algorithm error-corrected the raw reads and collapsed the reads into unique sequences, merging closely related sequences to remove PCR and sequencing errors. To assign V, D and J gene segments, CDR3 sequences were aligned to IMGT reference sequences. For a sequence to be retained, a match of at least six nucleotides to both a V gene segment and a J gene segment was required. Rearrangements were called productive when the CDR3 lacked stop codons and stayed in frame with V and J; all others were non-productive. CDR3 was defined by IMGT convention, running from the second conserved V-encoded cysteine to the conserved J-encoded phenylalanine. In an earlier analysis of approximately 500 of the donors, sequences lacking an unambiguous match to a single V gene segment were excluded. An earlier analysis of several hundred of the donors called V segments functional above 56.7% productive rearrangements and segregating when the between-donor standard deviation exceeded 5%. A statistical classification framework was built to diagnose cytomegalovirus status from the catalog of TCR beta chain sequences. A later analysis assigned V and J genes by comparing TCR nucleotide sequences with IMGT/GENE-DB human TR gene sequences. In a later analysis, CDR3 sequences and most-parsimonious VDJ recombination scenarios were assigned using the TCRdist pipeline. A later analysis defined each TCR beta chain by its CDR3 amino acid sequence plus V-gene family, and excluded reads lacking a unique V-gene family. As a way to deal with suspected cross-contamination and a sequencing artifact, a later analysis dropped 640 or so nucleotide sequences that were highly shared and had low generation probability. For each public chain, a later analysis derived a clonal expansion index from normalized ranks of inferred template counts within each repertoire. Generation probabilities in a later analysis came from a VDJ recombination model fitted to out-of-frame rearrangements, and those results were checked against IGoR. In a later analysis, hypergeometric tests were used to score TCR-TCR, TCR-HLA and TCR-CMV co-occurrence, with a repertoire-size bias correction applied to TCR pairs. A later analysis estimated false discovery rates by permuting HLA or CMV assignments 20 times. In a later analysis, co-occurring TCRs were grouped using DBSCAN, and TCRdist sequence similarity was added for clustering within HLA-allele-positive subsets. Repertoires with fewer than 30,000 or more than 120,000 public chains were left out of co-occurrence clustering, as were a handful of repertoires with anomalous nucleotide sharing. TCRdb holds this immuneACCESS table with in-frame rearrangements only. Some clones are missing; in checked studies, unresolved V genes explain under half, and the rest has no known cause. That table gives V, J and clone size, and the DNA gave D and trimming. For this sample the table gives fewer than 180,000 clones, of which 75% to 85% were detected only once. Together, the top ten hold roughly 3.6% of the sample.

The cohort consisted of approximately 670 healthy bone marrow donors. Cohort members were all nominally healthy when sampled, although unrecorded immune exposures were likely present. CMV serostatus was positive for more than 250 and negative for about 50% of the roughly 700 cohort members, and was not recorded for this donor. Every donor gave a peripheral blood sample, and the peripheral blood mononuclear cells from that sample were used for TCR beta sequencing. The Qiagen DNeasy Blood Extraction Kit was used to extract genomic DNA from the blood cell samples. Concerning this clone itself: This clone's antigen is unknown. No base quality information exists; no much larger clone differs at one position.

What the authors observed across the whole study: The study listed 150 to 200 TCR beta chains as associated with cytomegalovirus. A further reported finding was that TCR beta sequences accurately predicted the HLA-A and HLA-B alleles for most subjects in the first cohort. In both the original and validation cohorts, the classifier was reported to diagnose cytomegalovirus status with high specificity and sensitivity. Because HLA typing was unavailable for some donors at each locus, only the typed subset was used in association tests. The only immune exposure information available for the cohort was CMV serostatus. While some public TCRs were present in many individuals, most TCR sequences turned up only very rarely across donors. It was suggested by the authors that the approach could potentially be generalized to other disease states and immunological phenotypes. A cluster of highly shared sequence variants was judged likely to be a technical artifact of the sequencing pipeline. In vitro tests confirmed that a few of the cytomegalovirus-associated TCR beta chains recognize cytomegalovirus antigens. The presence/absence analyses assumed that sequencing depth was roughly uniform across donors, and that assumption may not be true. A later analysis reported that several top co-occurrence clusters appeared linked to parvovirus B19, influenza, CMV and Epstein-Barr virus. Specific HLA alleles were associated with more than 15,000 TCR beta sequences at a false discovery rate of 0.05 in a later analysis. Linkage disequilibrium might explain the correlated functional status among segregating V segments, but an unknown experimental factor could not be ruled out. A later analysis found that most CMV-associated TCR beta chains appeared HLA-restricted, with HLA associations seemingly driven largely by CMV exposure. Because counts were too low, about 15 rarely observed V segments, including chromosome 9 orphons, were left out of the earlier analysis of several hundred of the donors. This cohort had only TCR beta chains sequenced, and the lack of alpha or paired-chain data limited which features could be detected. Strong co-occurrence of HLA alleles, especially DR and DQ, made assigning TCR associations to individual alleles difficult. According to a later genetic analysis, donors in an Asian-associated ancestry cluster had fewer N-insertions in productive TCRs than the approximately 700-donor mean. Compared with equally common non-associated chains, HLA-associated TCR beta chains in a later analysis were more clonally expanded and had lower generation probabilities. An earlier analysis of several hundred of the donors showed that most TCR beta V segments appeared in productive rearrangements either about 87% or about 30% of the time, which broadly matched IMGT annotations. In a later analysis, TCR association rates were found to vary across HLA loci, with the most associated TCRs seen for DRB1 alleles and the fewest for HLA-C alleles. Some IMGT-functional V segments, including TRBV6-2 and TRBV6-3, could not be told apart with the 87-base-pair reads, so those segments were excluded. In a later genetic analysis, a missense DCLRE1C variant was associated with V-gene and J-gene trimming of TCR beta chains, and the association was replicated in an independent cohort.

The clonotype was recovered from a human donor in good health. The sequence joins TRBV5-1 to TRBJ1-2; the D region possibly corresponds to TRBD1 (6 bases align). The specimen was PBMCs. The base sequence is TGCGCCAGCAGCGCCTCCCCACAGGGTTCAGGCTATGGCTACACCTTC. This gives the protein CASSASPQGSGYGYTF.